One sample yielded the 31 T cell receptor beta chains listed below, sequenced in a study of cytomegalovirus exposure and HLA in healthy donors. The PCR employed 60 Vbeta primers together with 13 Jbeta primers. Clones were read by immunoSEQ multiplex PCR, and TCRdb kept only the in-frame ones, dropping some. The sample lists around 270,000 clones; about 80% were seen once. Sequenced: PBMCs. The receptors stem from a girl under 10 years old in good health and CMV-seronegative.

The chain uses TRBV28 and TRBJ2-7; TRBD1 is a possible D gene (6 bases). This CDR3 comprises 16 residues. The V end was cut by 3 bases, the J end by 2 bases, with 17 bases between. In germline, CDR1 is MDHEN, CDR2 SYDVKM. This CDR3 is CASSLEGGGVAYEQYF. CDR3 DNA: TGTGCCAGCAGTTTGGAAGGGGGTGGCGTGGCCTACGAGCAGTACTTC.

This chain joins TRBV9 and TRBJ1-2, with 7 bases matching TRBD1. V lost 0 bases to trimming and J lost 5 bases; unmatched junction nucleotides: 7. CDR3 length equals 15 residues. Germline loops: CDR1 SGDLS, CDR2 YYNGEE. The CDR3 sequence: CASSVEAGGSYGYTF. DNA of the CDR3: TGTGCCAGCAGCGTAGAGGCAGGGGGATCTTATGGCTACACCTTC.

This clone was detected once. The chain carries TRBV6-5 and TRBJ2-7; TRBD2 matches at 7 bases. V shed 0 bases and J 5 bases; nucleotides not matched to a gene: 4. CDR3 length: 14 amino acids. Germline values: CDR1 MNHEY, CDR2 SVGAGI. The CDR3 DNA follows: TGTGCCAGCAGTTACTCGAGGACTAGAGACGAGCAGTACTTC. The encoded protein is CASSYSRTRDEQYF.

The chain combines TRBV7-9 with TRBJ1-2; unclear D gene. The germline V gene encodes CDR1 SEHNR and CDR2 FQNEAQ (reference sequence). The CDR3 is made up of 13 amino acids. Trimming shortened V by 6 bases and J by 4 bases, and 12 bases separated the two germline ends. The CDR3 here is CASRQYRVYGYTF. The CDR3 coding sequence is TGTGCCAGCAGACAGTATCGAGTCTATGGCTACACCTTC.

This rearrangement joins TRBV7-6 to TRBJ1-6; TRBD1 agrees at 8 bases. Germline CDR1 and CDR2: SGHVS and FNYEAQ. V shed 4 bases, J shed 0 bases, and the junction held 5 bases outside the gene matches. This CDR3 has 17 residues. The chain's CDR3 is CASSSRTGSSYNSPLHF. CDR3 coding DNA: TGTGCCAGCAGCTCGAGGACAGGGAGCTCCTATAATTCACCCCTCCACTTT.

This clone was observed a handful of times. CDR3 DNA: TGCGCCAGCAGCCAAGACGGGAACAATGAAAAACTGTTTTTT. Translation: CASSQDGNNEKLFF. This rearrangement joins TRBV4-1 to TRBJ1-4; D is uncertain. The germline CDR1 and CDR2 sequences are MGHRA and YSYEKL. The length of the CDR3 is 14 residues. V was pared by 0 bases and J by 5 bases, with 7 bases between.

The CDR3 DNA reads as TGTGCCAGAGACAGGGAAGGGGAAAAACTGTTTTTT. It yields the protein CARDREGEKLFF. J is TRBJ1-4 and V is TRBV19; 7 nucleotides agree with TRBD1. This CDR3 comprises 12 residues. Trimming cost V 9 bases and J 8 bases; bases outside gene matches: 6. CDR1 and CDR2 (germline): LNHDA, SQIVND (reference sequence).

The chain links TRBV5-1 to TRBJ2-3; possible D gene TRBD2, 6 bases. This CDR3 spans 14 amino acids. Germline assignment: CDR1 SGHRS and CDR2 YFSETQ. Trimming took 6 bases from V and 0 from J, leaving 11 bases between them. CDR3 sequence reads: CASTSGTSTDTQYF. The CDR3 nucleotides are TGCGCCAGCACCTCCGGGACTAGCACAGATACGCAGTATTTT.

The rearrangement uses TRBV14 and TRBJ2-7; D unclear. The DNA end is a closer match to TRBJ2-1, so the J assignment may be wrong. Germline CDR1 is SGHDN and CDR2 is FVKESK. The CDR3 consists of 13 residues. This CDR3 is CASSQDGWSEQFF. CDR3 in DNA: TGTGCCAGCAGCCAAGATGGGTGGAGCGAGCAGTTCTTC.

This chain uses TRBV19 with TRBJ2-2; D is possibly TRBD2 (6 bases). Trimming pared 7 bases from V and 0 bases from J, leaving 12 bases between. The CDR3 is made up of 15 amino acids. CDR1 is LNHDA and CDR2 is SQIVND in the germline V gene (reference sequence). Here the CDR3 DNA reads TGTGCCAGTATTGGAGGGACCACGAACACCGGGGAGCTGTTTTTT. Protein sequence: CASIGGTTNTGELFF.

V and J are TRBV5-6 and TRBJ1-1; D remains ambiguous. Germline loops: CDR1 SGHDT, CDR2 YYEEEE. V dropped 4 bases and J dropped 7 bases, with 14 bases sitting between them. The CDR3 is 13 residues long. DNA of the CDR3: TGTGCCAGCAGCCCCCCGGAACAGTATGAAGCTTTCTTT. Amino acid sequence: CASSPPEQYEAFF.

CDR3 nucleotides: TGTGCCAGTAGTGGGGGGAGACGGAGCGAAGCTTTCTTT. This sequence encodes CASSGGRRSEAFF. The V gene is TRBV19, the J gene TRBJ1-1; a weak D match, TRBD1 (5 bases). The CDR3 totals 13 residues. CDR1 is LNHDA, CDR2 SQIVND, per germline (reference sequence). V gave up 5 bases and J gave up 8 bases, with 15 bases separating them.

The chain has TRBV9 and TRBJ1-1; TRBD1 might be the D (6 bases). The CDR3 has 15 residues. The V and J ends lost 5 bases and 2 bases respectively, with 16 bases between them. Germline assignment: CDR1 SGDLS and CDR2 YYNGEE. CDR3 sequence reads: CASSNLTGQNTEAFF. The CDR3 DNA follows: TGTGCCAGCAGTAACCTTACAGGGCAAAACACTGAAGCTTTCTTT.

This clone was picked up a small number of times. The V and J genes are TRBV10-3 and TRBJ1-2; 7 bases align to TRBD1. This CDR3 is built from 22 residues. The junction had 25 bases not matched to a gene; V was cut back by 3 bases and J by 0 bases. Germline V gene data show CDR1 as ENHRY and CDR2 as SYGVKD. CDR3 region: CAISEEAEQGTHRHNTNYGYTF. Written as DNA, the CDR3 is TGTGCCATCAGTGAAGAGGCGGAACAGGGGACGCACCGGCATAATACTAACTATGGCTACACCTTC.

The V and J genes are TRBV30 and TRBJ2-7; 7 bases map to TRBD1. CDR1 GTSNPN and CDR2 SVGIG come from the germline V gene (reference sequence). This CDR3 comprises 12 residues. V was pared by 0 bases and J by 6 bases, with 2 bases of the junction left unmatched. The CDR3 is CAWSVHRGEQYF. The DNA of the CDR3 is TGTGCCTGGAGTGTACACAGGGGCGAGCAGTACTTC.

This clone came up once. V gene TRBV13 combines with J gene TRBJ2-1, with 12 bases lining up with TRBD2. The CDR3 contains 18 residues. V lost 5 bases and J lost 5; bases outside the gene matches: 13. Germline-derived CDR1 and CDR2 are PRHDT and FYEKMQ (reference sequence). CDR3 sequence reads: CASSPGASGGAGDNEQFF. The DNA of the CDR3 is TGTGCCAGCAGCCCAGGAGCTAGCGGGGGGGCGGGCGACAATGAGCAGTTCTTC.

V is TRBV27 and J is TRBJ2-7, with D possibly being TRBD1 (6 bases). The CDR3 contains 12 residues. The germline gives CDR1 MNHEY, CDR2 SMNVEV (reference sequence). The V end was cut by 8 bases, the J end by 6 bases, with 14 bases between. CDR3 DNA: TGTGCCAGCGGTCTAGGGGGTTCCGAGCAGTACTTC. Amino acids: CASGLGGSEQYF.

This chain connects TRBV28 to TRBJ1-2; 11 bases are shared with TRBD1. CDR1 is MDHEN, CDR2 SYDVKM, per germline. V dropped 6 bases and J dropped 4; count of bases not matched to a gene: 4. This CDR3 contains 14 residues. The CDR3 coding sequence is TGTGCCAGCAGAAGGACAGGGGGCATCTATGGCTACACCTTC. Translation: CASRRTGGIYGYTF.

The V gene is TRBV7-3, the J gene TRBJ2-1, with 7 bases lining up with TRBD1. After removal of 5 bases from V and 2 bases from J, the junction contained 12 bases not matched to a gene. The CDR3 consists of 17 residues. The germline V gene has CDR1 SGHTA and CDR2 FQGTGA. CDR3 DNA sequence: TGTGCCAGCAGCCCATACCCCACAGGGGCGGCCTACAATGAGCAGTTCTTC. Its translation is CASSPYPTGAAYNEQFF.

V usage is TRBV29-1 and J usage is TRBJ2-7; D is unresolved. Trimming shortened V by 2 bases and J by 1 base, and 18 bases separated the two germline ends. The CDR3 has 16 amino acids. Germline V gene sequence: CDR1 SQVTM, CDR2 ANQGSEA. This CDR3 reads CSVELSGPQPSYEQYF. The CDR3 region has the DNA TGCAGCGTTGAACTTTCAGGTCCACAGCCATCCTACGAGCAGTACTTC.

The chain uses TRBV5-6 and TRBJ2-2; 7 bases are shared with TRBD2. Germline lookup yields CDR1 SGHDT and CDR2 YYEEEE. CDR3 size: 15 residues. With V trimmed by 4 bases and J by 0 bases, 3 bases remained unmatched. CDR3 DNA: TGTGCCAGCAGCAATCTAGCGGCGAACACCGGGGAGCTGTTTTTT. The encoded protein is CASSNLAANTGELFF.

This chain uses TRBV9 with TRBJ1-2; D perhaps matches TRBD1 (5 bases). CDR3 size: 17 residues. V lost 0 bases and J lost 4, with 19 bases in between. CDR1 is SGDLS and CDR2 is YYNGEE in the germline V gene. CDR3 DNA sequence: TGTGCCAGCAGCGTAGACCCTCGGACGAACAGGCGCTATGGCTACACCTTC. Its translation: CASSVDPRTNRRYGYTF.

The chain employs TRBV6-5 and TRBJ2-7; TRBD2 matches at 7 bases. This CDR3 is built from 15 residues. With 2 bases clipped from V and 2 bases from J, the junction kept 6 bases outside the gene matches. Germline lookup yields CDR1 MNHEY and CDR2 SVGAGI. The CDR3 spells CASSYGRGDAYEQYF. The CDR3 region has the DNA TGTGCCAGCAGTTACGGTCGGGGGGATGCCTACGAGCAGTACTTC.

As concerns this clone: This sample includes further DNA sequences coding for the same CDR3. The chain carries TRBV18 and TRBJ1-1; unclear D gene. Germline CDR1 KGHSH, CDR2 LQKENI. The CDR3 loop spans 13 amino acids. V dropped 4 bases and J dropped 1 base, with 7 bases sitting between them. CDR3 sequence reads: CASSLQANTEAFF. For the CDR3, the DNA is TGTGCCAGCTCACTGCAGGCGAACACTGAAGCTTTCTTT. The variable domain in full, with the rest retrieved from reference TRBV18 and TRBJ1-1, is NAGVMQNPRHLVRRRGQEARLRCSPMKGHSHVYWYRQLPEEGLKFMVYLQKENIIDESGMPKERFSAEFPKEGPSILRIQQVVRGDSAAYFCASSLQANTEAFFGQGTRLTVV.

The rearrangement links TRBV5-4 to TRBJ2-5; tentative D call: TRBD1 (5 bases). This CDR3 has 14 residues. Germline V gene data show CDR1 as SGHNT and CDR2 as YYREEE (reference sequence). V was trimmed by 1 base and J by 4 bases, leaving 11 bases between them. The CDR3 sequence: CASSLKGTGETQYF. CDR3 bases: TGTGCCAGCAGCTTGAAGGGTACAGGAGAGACCCAGTACTTC.

The sample holds one count of this clone. The chain recombines TRBV7-5 with TRBJ1-2; TRBD1, the table's D call, was not compared with the DNA. TRBV7-5 is annotated as a pseudogene. This CDR3 is 16 amino acids long. This CDR3 is CVRSLEGAGKNYGYTF. In DNA, the CDR3 is TGTGTCAGAAGCTTAGAAGGGGCAGGCAAGAACTATGGCTACACCTTC.

On this clone: Other DNA sequences in this specimen translate into the identical CDR3. The chain has TRBV18 and TRBJ2-3, with 8 bases identical to TRBD2. V lost 3 bases, J lost 1 base, and 3 bases stayed unmatched. This CDR3 is built from 15 residues. Germline V gene sequence: CDR1 KGHSH, CDR2 LQKENI. CDR3 sequence (DNA): TGTGCCAGCTCACCGAGGCGGGGGGGCACAGATACGCAGTATTTT. It is translated as CASSPRRGGTDTQYF.

The CDR3 DNA follows: TGTGCCAGCACTTCGGCGGGGCACAACACTGAAGCTTTCTTT. Translation gives CASTSAGHNTEAFF. The gene calls are TRBV27 and TRBJ1-1; a possible D gene is TRBD1 (5 bases). V lost 7 bases and J lost 2, with 14 bases in between. The length of the CDR3 is 14 residues. Germline V CDR1 and CDR2: MNHEY, SMNVEV (reference sequence).

J is TRBJ1-2 and V is TRBV6-4; a possible D gene is TRBD1 (5 bases). The V and J ends lost 4 bases and 5 bases respectively, with 23 bases between them. Germline CDR1 and CDR2: MRHNA and SNTAGT. This CDR3 is 17 amino acids long. CDR3 loop: CASSVNFVAGNYYGYTF. The CDR3 bases are TGTGCCAGCAGTGTGAATTTTGTTGCAGGGAATTATTATGGCTACACCTTC.

This clone showed up just a few times. The chain couples TRBV27 to TRBJ1-5; 7 bases are a match to TRBD1. CDR3 length equals 14 residues. Germline V gene data show CDR1 as MNHEY and CDR2 as SMNVEV (reference sequence). V trimming: 7 bases; J trimming: 2 bases; junction bases outside the gene matches: 5. For the CDR3, the DNA is TGTGCCAGCAAAGGGGGCATCGGCAATCAGCCCCAGCATTTT. Residues: CASKGGIGNQPQHF.

The chain has TRBV15 and TRBJ2-5; TRBD2 matches at 12 bases. V was pared by 0 bases and J by 5 bases, with 4 bases of the junction left unmatched. Per the germline V gene, CDR1 is LNHNV and CDR2 is YYDKDF (reference sequence). The CDR3 has 16 residues. CDR3 residues: CATSRELAGGTETQYF. In DNA form, the CDR3 reads TGTGCCACCAGCAGAGAACTAGCGGGGGGAACGGAGACCCAGTACTTC.